Following are 22 T cell receptor beta chains from one sample sequenced in a study of T cell responses to AZD1222 COVID-19 vaccine. Assay used: immunoSEQ multiplex PCR; TCRdb lists only in-frame clones, some missing. The data hold 150,000 to 200,000 clones, with around nine tenths observed a single time. The sequencing used peripheral blood, collected on day 0 of AZD1222 vaccination. The origin of the receptors is an adult in good health.

The chain uses TRBV28 and TRBJ1-2; D unresolved. There are 15 residues in the CDR3. With 5 bases removed from V and 4 bases from J, the gap between germline ends came to 17 bases. The V gene's germline CDR1 is MDHEN and CDR2 SYDVKM. CDR3 in amino acids: CASSPSDASLYGYTF. The CDR3 nucleotides read TGTGCCAGCAGTCCGTCTGATGCCAGCCTCTATGGCTACACCTTC.

The J gene is TRBJ1-5, the V gene TRBV28; D uncertain. V lost 2 bases and J lost 1, with 15 bases in between. This CDR3 has 17 amino acids. Germline loops: CDR1 MDHEN, CDR2 SYDVKM. The CDR3 nucleotides read TGTGCCAGCAGTTTAGAGGTCTCAATTCCAAGCAATCAGCCCCAGCATTTT. It encodes CASSLEVSIPSNQPQHF.

The chain uses TRBV29-1 and TRBJ1-1; weak D call: TRBD1 (5 bases). CDR3 size: 13 residues. Trimming took 3 bases from V and 1 from J, leaving 9 bases between them. From germline, CDR1 is SQVTM and CDR2 ANQGSEA. In DNA, the CDR3 is TGCAGCGTTGATGGCAGGGAGAACACTGAAGCTTTCTTT. It codes for CSVDGRENTEAFF.

The chain uses TRBV2 and TRBJ2-5; 7 bases fit TRBD1. Trimming removed 7 bases from V and 5 bases from J; junction bases left unmatched: 7. Germline V CDR1 and CDR2: SNHLY, FYNNEI. The CDR3 runs 13 residues. Written as DNA, the CDR3 is TGTGCCAGCAAACAGGGGATGGGGGAGACCCAGTACTTC. This codes for CASKQGMGETQYF. The full variable domain, rest sourced from reference TRBV2 and TRBJ2-5, is EPEVTQTPSHQVTQMGQEVILRCVPISNHLYFYWYRQILGQKVEFLVSFYNNEISEKSEIFDDQFSVERPDGSNFTLKIRSTKLEDSAMYFCASKQGMGETQYFGPGTRLLVL.

The chain couples TRBV5-4 to TRBJ2-7, with D hard to call. Germline V gene sequence: CDR1 SGHNT, CDR2 YYREEE (reference sequence). The CDR3 consists of 13 residues. The V and J ends lost 3 bases and 4 bases respectively, with 11 bases between them. This CDR3 reads CASSSPGRYEQYF. CDR3 nucleotides: TGTGCCAGCAGCTCCCCGGGCCGTTACGAGCAGTACTTC.

This chain uses TRBV30 with TRBJ2-1, with 7 bases identical to TRBD1. The CDR3 loop spans 12 amino acids. CDR1 is GTSNPN, CDR2 SVGIG, per germline (reference sequence). The V segment lost 2 bases and the J segment 10 bases; nucleotides outside the gene matches: 5. The CDR3 sequence: CAWSPGDSEQFF. The CDR3 bases are TGTGCCTGGAGTCCCGGGGACAGCGAGCAGTTCTTC.

The rearrangement joins TRBV3-1 (or the pseudogene TRBV3-2) to TRBJ2-7; no definite D call. V lost 5 bases, J lost 6 bases, and 17 bases lay in between. The CDR3 totals 14 residues. CDR1 is LGHDT, CDR2 YNNKEL, per germline (reference sequence). The CDR3 nucleotides are TGTGCCAGCAGCGCACCGGGCCCCTTCGGCGAGCAGTACTTC. This encodes CASSAPGPFGEQYF.

The chain is built from TRBV10-3 and TRBJ2-2; D unresolved. This CDR3 comprises 13 residues. Germline-derived CDR1 and CDR2 are ENHRY and SYGVKD. V lost 3 bases and J 5 bases, leaving 7 bases between the germline ends. CDR3 loop: CAISEWVTGELFF. In DNA, the CDR3 is TGTGCCATCAGTGAATGGGTAACCGGGGAGCTGTTTTTT.

This chain links TRBV7-8 with TRBJ2-1, with 7 nucleotides matching TRBD1. The CDR3 sequence is 16 residues long. V lost 5 bases and J lost 1; bases outside the gene matches: 8. Germline lookup yields CDR1 SGHVS and CDR2 FQNEAQ. Here the CDR3 DNA reads TGTGCCAGCAGCCAGCGCGCAGGGGGTTCCTACAATGAGCAGTTCTTC. Translating it yields CASSQRAGGSYNEQFF.

The chain links TRBV28 to TRBJ1-2, with D unresolved. Trimming removed 6 bases from V and 8 bases from J, with 10 bases in between. Germline assignment: CDR1 MDHEN and CDR2 SYDVKM. The CDR3 covers 11 residues. The CDR3 region is CASRREGGYTF. DNA for the CDR3: TGTGCCAGCAGGAGGGAGGGAGGCTACACCTTC.

J is TRBJ2-7 and V is TRBV30, with D possibly being TRBD1 (6 bases). Trimming took 4 bases from V and 1 from J, leaving 14 bases between them. CDR3 size: 14 residues. Germline CDR1 and CDR2: GTSNPN and SVGIG (reference sequence). As DNA, the CDR3 is TGTGCCTGGAACCGACAGGCCTCTTCCTACGAGCAGTACTTC. This translates into CAWNRQASSYEQYF.

This chain links TRBV15 with TRBJ2-1; 7 positions agree with TRBD2. The CDR3 consists of 14 residues. V lost 8 bases, J lost 5 bases, and 9 bases stayed unmatched. The germline V gene has CDR1 LNHNV and CDR2 YYDKDF (reference sequence). CDR3 residues: CATRRELADNEQFF. DNA for the CDR3: TGTGCCACCCGGCGGGAGCTGGCCGACAATGAGCAGTTCTTC. Supplemented by reference TRBV15 and TRBJ2-1, the full variable domain reads DAMVIQNPRYQVTQFGKPVTLSCSQTLNHNVMYWYQQKSSQAPKLLFHYYDKDFNNEADTPDNFQSRRPNTSFCFLDIRSPGLGDTAMYLCATRRELADNEQFFGPGTRLTVL.

V usage is TRBV2 and J usage is TRBJ1-3; tentatively, D is TRBD1 (6 bases). The CDR3 is made up of 17 amino acids. Trimming removed 6 bases at V and 0 bases at J, with 18 bases between. Germline V gives CDR1 SNHLY, CDR2 FYNNEI. CDR3 nucleotides: TGTGCCAGCAGAACCCGGACAGATTCGAGCTCTGGAAACACCATATATTTT. Translating gives CASRTRTDSSSGNTIYF.

The gene calls are TRBV5-1 and TRBJ2-6; no clear D. Germline CDR1 and CDR2: SGHRS and YFSETQ. The V end lost 0 bases, the J end lost 0 bases, and 7 bases lay between the germline ends. This CDR3 is 16 amino acids long. The CDR3 spells CASSLGGISGANVLTF. The CDR3 region has the DNA TGCGCCAGCAGCTTGGGGGGAATCTCTGGGGCCAACGTCCTGACTTTC. Supplemented by reference TRBV5-1 and TRBJ2-6, the full variable domain reads KAGVTQTPRYLIKTRGQQVTLSCSPISGHRSVSWYQQTPGQGLQFLFEYFSETQRNKGNFPGRFSGRQFSNSRSEMNVSTLELGDSALYLCASSLGGISGANVLTFGAGSRLTVL.

This chain's CDR3 is CASSIVGETQYF. In nucleotides, the CDR3 is TGTGCCAGCAGCATAGTTGGCGAGACCCAGTACTTC. The chain uses TRBV7-2 and TRBJ2-5; unclear D gene. In germline, CDR1 is SGHTA, CDR2 FQGNSA. CDR3 length: 12 residues. V was trimmed by 5 bases and J by 5 bases, leaving 9 bases between them.

This chain uses TRBV29-1 with TRBJ2-7, with D tentatively TRBD2 (7 bases). The germline CDR1 and CDR2 sequences are SQVTM and ANQGSEA. The V and J ends lost 4 bases and 2 bases respectively, with 12 bases between them. This CDR3 contains 13 residues. This CDR3 is CSVAGGGPYEQYF. As DNA, the CDR3 is TGCAGCGTTGCGGGGGGCGGACCCTACGAGCAGTACTTC.

V usage is TRBV5-1 and J usage is TRBJ1-2; 7 bases map to TRBD1. V was clipped by 3 bases and J by 8 bases; unmatched bases: 7. CDR3 length: 13 amino acids. The germline CDR1 and CDR2 sequences are SGHRS and YFSETQ. The CDR3 here is CASSSGQVQGYTF. In DNA form, the CDR3 reads TGCGCCAGCAGCTCCGGACAGGTTCAAGGCTACACCTTC.

This chain joins TRBV3-1 (or the pseudogene TRBV3-2) and TRBJ1-1; unclear D gene. The V gene's germline CDR1 is LGHDT and CDR2 YNNKEL (reference sequence). V was shortened by 7 bases and J by 4 bases, with 13 bases between the two germline ends. This CDR3 contains 13 residues. Written as DNA, the CDR3 is TGTGCCAGCAACCTCGGAGAGGGCACTGAAGCTTTCTTT. This sequence encodes CASNLGEGTEAFF.

This clone appeared a few times. The V gene is TRBV28, the J gene TRBJ1-6; D is uncertain. CDR3 length: 16 residues. The V gene's germline CDR1 is MDHEN and CDR2 SYDVKM. V was clipped by 6 bases and J by 7 bases, with 19 bases between them. Written as DNA, the CDR3 is TGTGCCAGCAGCGCCCGAATTGGACGTAAGAATTCACCCCTCCACTTT. This encodes CASSARIGRKNSPLHF.

This chain links TRBV19 with TRBJ2-2; no definite D call. V was trimmed by 3 bases and J by 3 bases, leaving 8 bases between them. Germline CDR1 reads LNHDA; CDR2 reads SQIVND (reference sequence). The CDR3 has 14 residues. In DNA form, the CDR3 reads TGTGCCAGTAGTATGAGACAACACACCGGGGAGCTGTTTTTT. Encoded protein: CASSMRQHTGELFF. Together with reference TRBV19 and TRBJ2-2, the CDR3 gives the full variable domain: DGGITQSPKYLFRKEGQNVTLSCEQNLNHDAMYWYRQDPGQGLRLIYYSQIVNDFQKGDIAEGYSVSREKKESFPLTVTSAQKNPTAFYLCASSMRQHTGELFFGEGSRLTVL.

The CDR3 DNA reads as TGCGCCAGCAGCCAAGACCCGGGTATGCGGGAAAAACTGTTTTTT. Translated, it gives CASSQDPGMREKLFF. V usage is TRBV4-1 and J usage is TRBJ1-4, with D unresolved. From germline, CDR1 is MGHRA and CDR2 YSYEKL. V was shortened by 0 bases and J by 8 bases, with 13 bases between the two germline ends. This CDR3 has 15 amino acids.

The chain uses TRBV27 and TRBJ2-3; D is unresolved. This CDR3 has 14 residues. Germline-derived CDR1 and CDR2 are MNHEY and SMNVEV (reference sequence). V lost 2 bases and J lost 0, with 6 bases in between. CDR3 in DNA: TGTGCCAGCAGTTTAATGCCGAGCACAGATACGCAGTATTTT. Translation: CASSLMPSTDTQYF.